This entry describes one T cell receptor (beta chain). This CDR3 has 18 amino acids. Looked up from germline, CDR1 is LNHNV and CDR2 is YYDKDF (reference sequence). Trimming removed 0 bases at V and 2 bases at J, with 19 bases between. This table comes from immunoSEQ multiplex PCR, and its TCRdb copy is limited to in-frame clones, with some not included. Here the sample spans fewer than 25,000 clones, about four fifths being singletons. These data belong to a study of T cells and Merkel cell carcinoma outcomes. The source material was tumor tissue from Merkel cell carcinoma. The TCR originated in a human donor with Merkel cell carcinoma. The chain joins TRBV15 to TRBJ1-2, with D possibly TRBD1 on 5 matching bases. The CDR3 sequence: CATSRDPLGQGPNYGYTF. CDR3 bases: TGTGCCACCAGCAGAGATCCCCTCGGGCAGGGTCCAAACTATGGCTACACCTTC.